This TCR beta chain was recorded in a study of immune cell composition in non-small cell lung cancer. A few counts support this clone. Its antigen remains unidentified. Points from the study as a whole: Tumour-reactive clones were not shown to match dominant in vivo tumour clones. Squamous carcinomas (75%) more often had tumour-associated clones >0.5% than adenocarcinomas (roughly 33%). Squamous lung tumours showed higher top 10 clone scores and clonality than adenocarcinomas.

The protocol was immunoSEQ multiplex PCR, while the TCRdb copy is restricted to in-frame clones and leaves out a portion. The repertoire holds 11,000 to 15,000 clones, with about 70% as singletons. The CDR3 is 16 residues long. Germline loops: CDR1 MNHEY, CDR2 SMNVEV (reference sequence). Trimming removed 2 bases at V and 4 bases at J, with 14 bases between. The chain has TRBV27 and TRBJ2-2, with a weak D call TRBD2 (5 bases). This TCR derives from a human donor with non-small cell lung cancer. Sample: lung tumor tissue. CDR3 loop: CASSLIGLAGTGELFF. The CDR3 region has the DNA TGTGCCAGCAGTTTAATAGGGCTAGCCGGCACCGGGGAGCTGTTTTTT.